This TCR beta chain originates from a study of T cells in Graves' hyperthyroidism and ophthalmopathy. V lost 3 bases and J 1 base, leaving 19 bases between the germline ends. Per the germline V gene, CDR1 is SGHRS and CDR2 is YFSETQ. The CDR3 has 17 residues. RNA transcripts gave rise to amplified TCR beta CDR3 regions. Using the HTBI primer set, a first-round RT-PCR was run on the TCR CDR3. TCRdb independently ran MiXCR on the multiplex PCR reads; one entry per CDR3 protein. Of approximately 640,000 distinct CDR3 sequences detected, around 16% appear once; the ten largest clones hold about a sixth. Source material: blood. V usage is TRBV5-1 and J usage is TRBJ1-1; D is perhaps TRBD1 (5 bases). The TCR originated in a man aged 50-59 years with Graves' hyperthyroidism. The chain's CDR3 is CASSSGSTGTANTEAFF. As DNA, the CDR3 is TGCGCCAGCAGCTCGGGGTCCACCGGGACGGCGAACACTGAAGCTTTCTTT.